Below are 16 T cell receptor beta chains sequenced from a single sample in a study of blood T cell repertoires in COVID-19. Assay used: immunoSEQ multiplex PCR; TCRdb lists only in-frame clones, some missing. Here the sample spans about 120,000 clones, over 70% being singletons. The sequenced material came from peripheral blood. These receptors originate from a woman aged 70 to 79 with acute or convalescent COVID-19.

V usage is TRBV9 and J usage is TRBJ1-2; 11 bases are a match to TRBD1. Losses at the gene ends were 0 bases for V and 2 bases for J; bases not matched to a gene: 9. Germline-derived CDR1 and CDR2 are SGDLS and YYNGEE. The CDR3 totals 18 residues. The CDR3: CASSVDVRGQGENYGYTF. In DNA form, the CDR3 reads TGTGCCAGCAGCGTAGACGTGAGGGGACAGGGGGAGAACTATGGCTACACCTTC. Combining the CDR3 with reference TRBV9 and TRBJ1-2 gives the whole variable domain DSGVTQTPKHLITATGQRVTLRCSPRSGDLSVYWYQQSLDQGLQFLIQYYNGEERAKGNILERFSAQQFPDLHSELNLSSLELGDSALYFCASSVDVRGQGENYGYTFGSGTRLTVV.

The rearrangement links TRBV4-2 to TRBJ1-4, with unresolved D. The CDR3 is 16 residues long. Trimming left V 0 bases short and J 6 bases short, with 14 bases between. From germline, CDR1 is LGHNA and CDR2 YNFKEQ. This CDR3 reads CASSQDGQPQDEKLFF. CDR3 nucleotide sequence: TGTGCCAGCAGCCAAGATGGGCAACCCCAAGATGAAAAACTGTTTTTT.

CDR3 bases: TGTGCCAGCAGCACTCGACAGGGTTTATCACCCCTCCACTTT. Translation: CASSTRQGLSPLHF. The chain employs TRBV9 and TRBJ1-6; 7 bases map to TRBD1. Per germline, CDR1 SGDLS and CDR2 YYNGEE. CDR3 length: 14 amino acids. V lost 4 bases, J lost 10 bases, and 8 bases stayed unmatched.

A few counts support this clone. The rearrangement links TRBV6-1 to TRBJ1-4, with 9 bases lining up with TRBD1. This CDR3 contains 15 residues. In germline, CDR1 is MNHNS, CDR2 SASEGT. The trim removed 3 bases at V and 8 bases at J, leaving 7 bases unmatched. This chain's CDR3 is CASSDATGGREKLFF. CDR3 in DNA: TGTGCCAGCAGTGACGCGACAGGGGGACGCGAAAAACTGTTTTTT.

The CDR3 DNA reads TGTGCCAGCAGCCCACCGGGACAGGCAACCTACGAGCAGTACTTC. Translated, it gives CASSPPGQATYEQYF. This chain connects TRBV13 to TRBJ2-7; TRBD1 matches 8 bases. The CDR3 is 15 residues long. After removal of 5 bases from V and 2 bases from J, the junction contained 8 bases not matched to a gene. Germline V CDR1 and CDR2: PRHDT, FYEKMQ (reference sequence).

This clone was counted a single time. This chain connects TRBV3-1 (or the pseudogene TRBV3-2) to TRBJ1-1, with TRBD1 matching 7 bases. Trimming took 4 bases from V and 4 from J; bases not matched to a gene: 3. CDR3 length equals 13 residues. The germline CDR1 and CDR2 sequences are LGHDT and YNNKEL (reference sequence). CDR3 in amino acids: CASSPGTATEAFF. The CDR3 DNA follows: TGTGCCAGCAGCCCAGGGACAGCCACTGAAGCTTTCTTT.

This clone has just one count. The V gene is TRBV7-9, the J gene TRBJ2-1; tentative D call: TRBD2 (6 bases). The V end lost 0 bases, the J end lost 3 bases, and 9 bases lay between the germline ends. Germline V gives CDR1 SEHNR, CDR2 FQNEAQ (reference sequence). The CDR3 has 15 amino acids. The CDR3 here is CASSLALASYNEQFF. CDR3 sequence (DNA): TGTGCCAGCAGCTTAGCCCTAGCGAGCTACAATGAGCAGTTCTTC.

This chain connects TRBV6-5 to TRBJ2-7; weak D call: TRBD1 (6 bases). With 5 bases removed from V and 7 bases from J, the gap between germline ends came to 18 bases. Germline CDR1 and CDR2: MNHEY and SVGAGI. The CDR3 covers 14 residues. Here the CDR3 DNA reads TGTGCCAGCAGTCGAAGTTCAGGGGTAGGGGAGCAGTACTTC. It yields the protein CASSRSSGVGEQYF.

This clone was detected only a few times. The V and J genes are TRBV9 and TRBJ1-1; no clear D gene. This CDR3 spans 15 amino acids. CDR1 SGDLS and CDR2 YYNGEE come from the germline V gene. V was trimmed by 0 bases and J by 1 base, leaving 10 bases between them. The CDR3: CASSVGPGSNTEAFF. As DNA, the CDR3 is TGTGCCAGCAGCGTAGGTCCGGGATCGAACACTGAAGCTTTCTTT.

The J gene is TRBJ1-6, the V gene TRBV6-6, with TRBD1 matching 11 bases. The CDR3 consists of 16 residues. CDR1 is MNHNY, CDR2 SVGAGI, per germline (reference sequence). The V and J ends lost 6 bases and 6 bases, in that order; junction bases with no gene match: 7. The DNA for the CDR3 is TGTGCCAGCAGGACCGGGACAGGGGGGACTAATTCACCCCTCCACTTT. It translates to CASRTGTGGTNSPLHF.

The V gene is TRBV9, the J gene TRBJ2-1, with 8 bases identical to TRBD2. Trimming at V came to 0 bases and at J to 5 bases, leaving 4 bases not matched to a gene. The CDR3 sequence is 15 residues long. The germline CDR1 and CDR2 sequences are SGDLS and YYNGEE. The CDR3 is CASSVGVAGNNEQFF. CDR3 nucleotide sequence: TGTGCCAGCAGCGTAGGGGTAGCGGGGAACAATGAGCAGTTCTTC.

This clone was detected once. V gene TRBV7-9 combines with J gene TRBJ1-2; possibly TRBD1 for D (5 bases). This CDR3 is 15 amino acids long. Germline V lookup: CDR1 SEHNR, CDR2 FQNEAQ (reference sequence). Trimming cost V 5 bases and J 8 bases, with 21 bases left between them. CDR3 sequence (DNA): TGTGCCAGCAGCCCTGGCAGGGCCCGCGCAGGGGGCTACACCTTC. It specifies CASSPGRARAGGYTF.

This clone appeared a single time. This sequence joins TRBV5-1 and TRBJ1-1; maybe TRBD1 (5 bases). Trimming pared 7 bases from V and 1 base from J, leaving 8 bases between. The CDR3 contains 12 residues. CDR1 and CDR2 from the germline V gene are SGHRS and YFSETQ. The CDR3 bases are TGCGCCAGCGGCAGGGAGAACACTGAAGCTTTCTTT. Its translation: CASGRENTEAFF. Combining the CDR3 with reference TRBV5-1 and TRBJ1-1 gives the whole variable domain KAGVTQTPRYLIKTRGQQVTLSCSPISGHRSVSWYQQTPGQGLQFLFEYFSETQRNKGNFPGRFSGRQFSNSRSEMNVSTLELGDSALYLCASGRENTEAFFGQGTRLTVV.

The chain joins TRBV28 to TRBJ1-2; weak D call: TRBD1 (6 bases). Germline V gene lookup returns CDR1 MDHEN and CDR2 SYDVKM. The CDR3 is 17 residues long. Trimming cost V 2 bases and J 6 bases, with 22 bases left between them. The CDR3 here is CASSLLLPRGGGNGYTF. The CDR3, as DNA: TGTGCCAGCAGTTTACTTCTACCCCGGGGAGGGGGGAATGGCTACACCTTC.

The chain recombines TRBV6-6 with TRBJ1-1; D may be TRBD1 (5 bases). Per germline, CDR1 MNHNY and CDR2 SVGAGI (reference sequence). Trimming cost V 7 bases and J 3 bases, with 21 bases left between them. This CDR3 is 16 amino acids long. CDR3 DNA sequence: TGTGCCAGCAAAGAGTGGAGGGGAGGGAGGGACACTGAAGCTTTCTTT. Protein: CASKEWRGGRDTEAFF.

A word on this clone: Other DNA sequences in the same sample also yield this CDR3. The chain carries TRBV9 and TRBJ2-3; 9 bases agree with TRBD2. After removal of 0 bases from V and 2 bases from J, the junction contained 1 base not matched to a gene. The V gene's germline CDR1 is SGDLS and CDR2 YYNGEE. The CDR3 extends over 15 amino acids. CDR3 sequence: CASSVVAGDTDTQYF. CDR3 nucleotide sequence: TGTGCCAGCAGCGTAGTAGCGGGGGACACAGATACGCAGTATTTT.